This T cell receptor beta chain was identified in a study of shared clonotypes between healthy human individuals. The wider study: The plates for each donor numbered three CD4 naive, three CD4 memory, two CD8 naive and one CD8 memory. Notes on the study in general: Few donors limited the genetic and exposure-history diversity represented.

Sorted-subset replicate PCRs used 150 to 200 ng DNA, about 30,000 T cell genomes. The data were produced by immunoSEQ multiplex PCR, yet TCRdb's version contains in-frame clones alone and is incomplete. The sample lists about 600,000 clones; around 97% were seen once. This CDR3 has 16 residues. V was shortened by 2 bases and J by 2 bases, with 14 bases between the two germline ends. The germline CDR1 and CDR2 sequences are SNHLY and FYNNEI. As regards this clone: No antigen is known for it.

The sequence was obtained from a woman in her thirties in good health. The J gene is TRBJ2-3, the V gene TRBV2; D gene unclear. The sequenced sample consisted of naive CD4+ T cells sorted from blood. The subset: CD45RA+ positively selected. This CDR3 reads CASSEHANRLTDTQYF. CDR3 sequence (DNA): TGTGCCAGCAGTGAACACGCGAACCGTCTCACAGATACGCAGTATTTT.